This T cell receptor beta chain originates from a study of early T cells in non-severe SARS-CoV-2 infection. Across the whole study: It was bulk RNA from unsorted whole blood that was sequenced, and the chains were unpaired.

In regard to this clonotype: Its antigen is undetermined.

Each single cDNA molecule received a unique molecular identifier. TCRdb recomputed calls from the 5' RACE reads with MiXCR, one row per CDR3 protein. The sample holds tens of thousands of distinct CDR3 sequences, around 5.7% seen once. The CDR3 extends over 19 amino acids. With 1 base clipped from V and 0 bases from J, the junction kept 12 bases outside the gene matches. Germline CDR1 and CDR2: SGHDN and FVKESK. Findings and limits, study-wide: The matching step, a VDJdb search, favored anti-spike CD8 responses and missed private and CD4 specificities.

This clonotype originated in an adult who was a healthcare worker with PCR-confirmed SARS-CoV-2 infection or an uninfected control (not recorded which). Sample: whole blood. V gene TRBV14 combines with J gene TRBJ2-5, with 9 bases that match TRBD2. The CDR3 sequence: CASSQGAGGPRRDQETQYF. For the CDR3, the DNA is TGTGCCAGCAGCCAAGGGGCGGGAGGGCCCCGGCGGGACCAAGAGACCCAGTACTTC.